These 6 T cell receptor beta chains were all obtained from the same sample, sequenced in a study of T cells after posttransplantation cyclophosphamide. Busulfan-fludarabine conditioning, marrow transplant, and cyclophosphamide on days +3 and +4 were administered. The repertoire was sequenced with immunoSEQ multiplex PCR; TCRdb's copy has only in-frame clones and lacks some. Of tens of thousands of clones listed, 90% are singletons. Sequenced material: PBMCs, taken about 62 days after allogeneic stem cell transplant with posttransplant cyclophosphamide. Source of these receptors: a male patient aged 55 to 69 who received an allogeneic stem cell transplant from a related donor and was CMV-positive. T cells may partly derive from the graft donor.

The CDR3 here is CASSLSAGGSYEQYV. CDR3 bases: TGCGCCAGCAGCTTGTCTGCGGGGGGATCGTACGAGCAGTACGTC. The chain couples TRBV5-1 to TRBJ2-7, with 8 bases lining up with TRBD2. The V and J ends lost 1 base and 4 bases, in that order; junction bases with no gene match: 7. Germline V gene sequence: CDR1 SGHRS, CDR2 YFSETQ. CDR3 length: 15 residues.

This chain links TRBV27 with TRBJ2-5; 8 bases are shared with TRBD1. Germline V gene sequence: CDR1 MNHEY, CDR2 SMNVEV (reference sequence). This CDR3 is built from 15 residues. J was trimmed by 4 bases and V by 3 bases; bases with no gene match: 7. CDR3 protein: CASSFSTGGGETQYF. The CDR3 DNA is TGTGCCAGCAGTTTCTCAACAGGGGGAGGAGAGACCCAGTACTTC.

The CDR3 nucleotides are TGCGCCAGCAGCGAGGGCGGTGGCTATGGCTACACCTTC. As protein: CASSEGGGYGYTF. The chain links TRBV5-1 to TRBJ1-2; D remains ambiguous. Looked up from germline, CDR1 is SGHRS and CDR2 is YFSETQ. V dropped 4 bases and J dropped 4 bases, with 11 bases sitting between them. CDR3 length: 13 residues.

The chain carries TRBV6-1 and TRBJ1-5, with 8 bases fitting TRBD1. CDR3 length equals 17 residues. With V trimmed by 3 bases and J by 2 bases, 9 bases remained unmatched. Germline values: CDR1 MNHNS, CDR2 SASEGT. The CDR3 sequence is CASSDRQGTFGNQPQHF. The CDR3 coding sequence is TGTGCCAGCAGTGATCGACAGGGGACCTTTGGCAATCAGCCCCAGCATTTT.

CDR3 sequence (DNA): TGTGCCAGCAGCTTTGTAGGGGACTATGGCTACACCTTC. It is translated as CASSFVGDYGYTF. The genes are TRBV7-6 and TRBJ1-2; tentative D call: TRBD1 (5 bases). This CDR3 has 13 amino acids. The V end lost 3 bases, the J end lost 3 bases, and 8 bases lay between the germline ends. Germline values: CDR1 SGHVS, CDR2 FNYEAQ.

V is TRBV5-4 and J is TRBJ1-2; 7 bases line up with TRBD1. CDR1 is SGHNT and CDR2 is YYREEE in the germline V gene (reference sequence). The length of the CDR3 is 14 residues. V was clipped by 4 bases and J by 1 base; unmatched bases: 4. CDR3 DNA sequence: TGTGCCAGCAGCCTGGGACAGTTTAACTATGGCTACACCTTC. Translation: CASSLGQFNYGYTF.